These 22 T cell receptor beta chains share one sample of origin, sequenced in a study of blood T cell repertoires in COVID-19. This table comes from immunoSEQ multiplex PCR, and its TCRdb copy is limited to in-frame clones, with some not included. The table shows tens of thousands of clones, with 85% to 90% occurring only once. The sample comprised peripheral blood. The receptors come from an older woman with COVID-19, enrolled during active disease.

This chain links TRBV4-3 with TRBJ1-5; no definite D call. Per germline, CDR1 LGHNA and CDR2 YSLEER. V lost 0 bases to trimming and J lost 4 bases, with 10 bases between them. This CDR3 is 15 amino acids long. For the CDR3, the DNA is TGCGCCAGCAGCCAAGATATCCAGAATAATCAGCCCCAGCATTTT. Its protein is CASSQDIQNNQPQHF.

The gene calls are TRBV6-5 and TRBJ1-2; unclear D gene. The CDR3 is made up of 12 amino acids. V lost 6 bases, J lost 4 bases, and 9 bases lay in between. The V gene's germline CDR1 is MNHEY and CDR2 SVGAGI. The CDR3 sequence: CASSRQSYGYTF. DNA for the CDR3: TGTGCCAGCAGCCGACAATCCTATGGCTACACCTTC.

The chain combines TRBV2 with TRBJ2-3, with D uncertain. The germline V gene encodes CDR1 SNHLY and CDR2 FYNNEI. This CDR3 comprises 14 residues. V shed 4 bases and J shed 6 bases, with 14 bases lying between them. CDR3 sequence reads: CASSGRLVPDTQYF. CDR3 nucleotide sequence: TGTGCCAGCAGTGGGCGGCTAGTTCCGGATACGCAGTATTTT.

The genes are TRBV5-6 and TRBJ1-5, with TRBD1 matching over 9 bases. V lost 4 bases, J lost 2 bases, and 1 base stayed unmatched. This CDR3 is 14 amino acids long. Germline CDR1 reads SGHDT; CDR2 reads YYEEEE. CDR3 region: CASSRDRGNQPQHF. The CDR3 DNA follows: TGTGCCAGCAGCCGGGACAGGGGCAATCAGCCCCAGCATTTT.

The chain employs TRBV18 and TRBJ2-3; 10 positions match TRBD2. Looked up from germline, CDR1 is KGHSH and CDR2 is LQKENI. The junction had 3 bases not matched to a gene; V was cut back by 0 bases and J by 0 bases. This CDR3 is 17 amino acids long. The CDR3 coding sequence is TGTGCCAGCTCACCACCGGAGGGACTAGCGAGCACAGATACGCAGTATTTT. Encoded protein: CASSPPEGLASTDTQYF.

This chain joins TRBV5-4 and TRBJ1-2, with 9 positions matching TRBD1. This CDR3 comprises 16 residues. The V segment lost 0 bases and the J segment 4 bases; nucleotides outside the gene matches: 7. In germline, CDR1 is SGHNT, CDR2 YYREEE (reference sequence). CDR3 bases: TGTGCCAGCAGCTTGGCGGGGACAGGGATTGCCTATGGCTACACCTTC. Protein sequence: CASSLAGTGIAYGYTF. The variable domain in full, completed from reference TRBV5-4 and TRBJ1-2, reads ETGVTQSPTHLIKTRGQQVTLRCSSQSGHNTVSWYQQALGQGPQFIFQYYREEENGRGNFPPRFSGLQFPNYSSELNVNALELDDSALYLCASSLAGTGIAYGYTFGSGTRLTVV.

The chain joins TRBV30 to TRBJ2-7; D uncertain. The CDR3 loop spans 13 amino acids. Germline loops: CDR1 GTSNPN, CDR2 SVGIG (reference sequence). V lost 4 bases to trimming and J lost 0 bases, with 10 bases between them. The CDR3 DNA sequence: TGTGCCTGGAATGAAGACATCTCCTACGAGCAGTACTTC. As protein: CAWNEDISYEQYF.

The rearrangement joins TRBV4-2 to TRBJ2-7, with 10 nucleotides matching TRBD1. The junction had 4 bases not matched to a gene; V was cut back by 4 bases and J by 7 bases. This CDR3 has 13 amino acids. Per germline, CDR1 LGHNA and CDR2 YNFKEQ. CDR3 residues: CASSRDRGREQYF. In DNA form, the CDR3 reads TGTGCCAGCAGCCGCGACAGGGGGCGAGAGCAGTACTTC.

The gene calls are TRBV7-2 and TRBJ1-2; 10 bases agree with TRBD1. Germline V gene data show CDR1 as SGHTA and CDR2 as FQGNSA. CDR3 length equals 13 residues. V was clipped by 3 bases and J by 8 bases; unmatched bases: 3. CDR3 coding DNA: TGTGCCAGCAGCTTCCGGGACAGGGGAGGCTACACCTTC. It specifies CASSFRDRGGYTF. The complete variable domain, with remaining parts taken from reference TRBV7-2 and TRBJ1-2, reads GAGVSQSPSNKVTEKGKDVELRCDPISGHTALYWYRQSLGQGLEFLIYFQGNSAPDKSGLPSDRFSAERTGGSVSTLTIQRTQQEDSAVYLCASSFRDRGGYTFGSGTRLTVV.

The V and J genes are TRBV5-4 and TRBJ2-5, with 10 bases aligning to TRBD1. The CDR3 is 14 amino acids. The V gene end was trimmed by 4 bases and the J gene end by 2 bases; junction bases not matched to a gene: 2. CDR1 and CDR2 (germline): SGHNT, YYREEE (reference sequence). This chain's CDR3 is CASSPGQGQETQYF. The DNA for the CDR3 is TGTGCCAGCAGCCCGGGACAGGGGCAAGAGACCCAGTACTTC.

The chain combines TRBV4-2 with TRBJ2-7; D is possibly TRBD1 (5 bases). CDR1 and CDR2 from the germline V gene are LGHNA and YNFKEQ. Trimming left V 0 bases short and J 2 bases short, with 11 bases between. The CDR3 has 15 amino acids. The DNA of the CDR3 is TGTGCCAGCAGCCAAGAGGTGTCCAGGGCCTACGAGCAGTACTTC. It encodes CASSQEVSRAYEQYF.

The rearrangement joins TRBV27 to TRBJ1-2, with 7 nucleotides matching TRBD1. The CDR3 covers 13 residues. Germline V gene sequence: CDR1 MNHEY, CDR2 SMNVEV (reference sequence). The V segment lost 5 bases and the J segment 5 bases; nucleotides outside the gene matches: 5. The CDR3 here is CASSTTGRYGYTF. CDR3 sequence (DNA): TGTGCCAGCAGTACGACAGGGAGGTATGGCTACACCTTC.

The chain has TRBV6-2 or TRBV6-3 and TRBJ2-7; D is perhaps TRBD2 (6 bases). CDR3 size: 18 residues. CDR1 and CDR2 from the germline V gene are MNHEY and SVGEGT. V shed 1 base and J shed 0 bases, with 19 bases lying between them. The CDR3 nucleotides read TGTGCCAGCAGTTACTGGATTGTAGGGACTTCCAGCTCCTACGAGCAGTACTTC. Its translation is CASSYWIVGTSSSYEQYF.

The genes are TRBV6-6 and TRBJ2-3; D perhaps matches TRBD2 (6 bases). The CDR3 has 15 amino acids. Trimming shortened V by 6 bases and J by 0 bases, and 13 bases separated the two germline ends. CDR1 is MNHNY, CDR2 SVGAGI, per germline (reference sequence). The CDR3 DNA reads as TGTGCCAGCAGGGCGGACTATACTAGCACAGATACGCAGTATTTT. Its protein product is CASRADYTSTDTQYF.

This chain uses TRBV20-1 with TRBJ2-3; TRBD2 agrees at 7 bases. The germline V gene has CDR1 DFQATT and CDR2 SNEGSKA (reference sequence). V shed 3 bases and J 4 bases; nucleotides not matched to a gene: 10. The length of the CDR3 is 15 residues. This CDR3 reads CSASSGLGTADTQYF. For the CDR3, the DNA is TGCAGTGCTAGTAGCGGACTAGGGACTGCAGATACGCAGTATTTT.

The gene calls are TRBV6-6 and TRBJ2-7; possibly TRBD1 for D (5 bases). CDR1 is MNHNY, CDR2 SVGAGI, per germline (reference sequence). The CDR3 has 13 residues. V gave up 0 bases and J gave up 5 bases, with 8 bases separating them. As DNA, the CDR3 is TGTGCCAGCAGTTACTCGAGGACAAACGAGCAGTACTTC. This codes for CASSYSRTNEQYF.

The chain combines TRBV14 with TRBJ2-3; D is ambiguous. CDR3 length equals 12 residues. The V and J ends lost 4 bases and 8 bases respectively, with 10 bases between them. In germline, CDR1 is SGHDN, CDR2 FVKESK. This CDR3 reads CASSLAGRTQYF. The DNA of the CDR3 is TGTGCCAGCAGCCTCGCTGGGCGTACGCAGTATTTT.

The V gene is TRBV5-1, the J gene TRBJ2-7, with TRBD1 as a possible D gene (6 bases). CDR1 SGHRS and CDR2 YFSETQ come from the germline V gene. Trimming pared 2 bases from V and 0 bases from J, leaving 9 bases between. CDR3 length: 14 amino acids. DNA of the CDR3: TGCGCCAGCAGCTTACGGACAGCCTCCTACGAGCAGTACTTC. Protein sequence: CASSLRTASYEQYF.

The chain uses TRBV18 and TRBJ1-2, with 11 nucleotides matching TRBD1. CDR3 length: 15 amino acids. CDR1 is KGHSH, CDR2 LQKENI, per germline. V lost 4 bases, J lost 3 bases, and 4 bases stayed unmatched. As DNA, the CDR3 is TGTGCCAGCTCACTGGACAGGGGGCTAGACTATGGCTACACCTTC. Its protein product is CASSLDRGLDYGYTF.

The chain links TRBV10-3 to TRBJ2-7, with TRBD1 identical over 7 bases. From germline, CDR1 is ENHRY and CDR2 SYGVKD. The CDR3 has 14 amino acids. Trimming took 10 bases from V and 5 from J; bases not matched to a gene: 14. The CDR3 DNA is TGTGCCACCCTCGATTCTGACAGGGTGGACGAGCAGTACTTC. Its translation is CATLDSDRVDEQYF.

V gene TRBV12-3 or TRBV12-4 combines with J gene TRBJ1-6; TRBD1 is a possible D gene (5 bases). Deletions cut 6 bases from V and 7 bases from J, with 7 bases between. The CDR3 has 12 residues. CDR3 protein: CASRPGNSPLHF. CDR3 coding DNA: TGTGCCAGCAGACCAGGGAATTCACCCCTCCACTTT.

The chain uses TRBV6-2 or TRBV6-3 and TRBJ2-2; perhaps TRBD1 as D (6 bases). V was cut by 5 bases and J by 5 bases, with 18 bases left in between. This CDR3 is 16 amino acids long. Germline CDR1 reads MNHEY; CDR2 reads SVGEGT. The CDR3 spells CASSPQGGRVTGELFF. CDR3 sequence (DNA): TGTGCCAGCAGTCCACAGGGCGGCCGGGTTACCGGGGAGCTGTTTTTT.